The TCR beta chain described here comes from a study of T cells after yellow fever vaccination. Findings and caveats of the study: Reappearing after the booster were most of the clones from primary vaccination (approximately 96% CD4, around 88% CD8). In FACS-sorted repertoires, abundant clonotypes from the bulk population could appear as contaminants. Some clonotypes were seen in both the CD4 and the CD8 compartments. These made up a small share and likely arose from convergent recombination.

In making TCR cDNA, 5'RACE template switching added a universal primer site and UMIs to it. TCRdb redid the calling of the 5' RACE reads with MiXCR, one entry per CDR3 protein. The table lists about 340,000 distinct CDR3 sequences, roughly 4% of them singletons. A note on this clonotype: Its antigen is not known.

The germline V and J ends were trimmed by 4 bases and 6 bases, with 16 bases remaining between them. Per the germline V gene, CDR1 is LGHNT and CDR2 is FRNRAP. The CDR3 consists of 15 residues. The material sequenced was PBMCs, taken 5 days after the yellow fever booster vaccination. The V gene is TRBV12-5, the J gene TRBJ1-5, with a weak D call TRBD1 (5 bases). This sequence was found in a man aged 18 to 30 who received the YFV17D yellow fever vaccine. CDR3 amino acids: CASGYFSGIPQPQHF. For the CDR3, the DNA is TGTGCTAGTGGTTACTTTTCAGGGATCCCTCAGCCCCAGCATTTT.